Listed below are T cell receptor beta chains from one sample, sequenced in a study of early T cells in non-severe SARS-CoV-2 infection. TCRdb used MiXCR to reprocess the 5' RACE reads, holding one entry per CDR3 protein. The table records about 35,000 distinct CDR3 sequences, 4.5% to 7% of them present only once. This material consisted of whole blood, taken at baseline. These receptors were taken from an adult who was a healthcare worker with PCR-confirmed SARS-CoV-2 infection or an uninfected control (not recorded which). The CDR3 runs from the conserved cysteine through the conserved F or W. Each record gives: D gene, J gene, clone size, V gene, CDR3 DNA, CDR3 protein. D genes are given only for firm matches. Not all rows give a size; the values are once, few, many and, for expanded clones, a class.

d_gene: TRBD2; j_gene: TRBJ2-1; abundance: many; v_gene: TRBV11-2; CDR3nt: TGTGCCAGCAGCCTCGGGACTAGCAGATACAATGAGCAGTTCTTC; CDR3aa: CASSLGTSRYNEQFF
d_gene: .; j_gene: TRBJ2-7; abundance: many; v_gene: TRBV19; CDR3nt: TGTGCCAGTAGCGCCGACGGGAACTACGAGCAGTACTTC; CDR3aa: CASSADGNYEQYF
d_gene: TRBD1; j_gene: TRBJ2-3; abundance: many; v_gene: TRBV20-1; CDR3nt: TGCAGTGCTCCGGGACAGGGGGCAGATACGCAGTATTTT; CDR3aa: CSAPGQGADTQYF
d_gene: TRBD1; j_gene: TRBJ2-6; abundance: many; v_gene: TRBV4-2; CDR3nt: TGTGCCAGCAGCCAAGGGGGACAGGGCCGCTCTGGGGCCAACGTCCTGACTTTC; CDR3aa: CASSQGGQGRSGANVLTF
d_gene: .; j_gene: TRBJ1-1; abundance: many; v_gene: TRBV7-6; CDR3nt: TGTGCCAGCAGCCGCAGGGAGGGGAACACTGAAGCTTTCTTT; CDR3aa: CASSRREGNTEAFF
d_gene: TRBD2; j_gene: TRBJ2-1; abundance: .; v_gene: TRBV5-1; CDR3nt: TGCGCCAGCAGGCTAGCGGGGCCAATCTACAATGAGCAGTTCTTC; CDR3aa: CASRLAGPIYNEQFF
d_gene: .; j_gene: TRBJ2-1; abundance: many; v_gene: TRBV5-1; CDR3nt: TGCGCCAGCAGCTTACGGGGAGAGCAGTTCTTC; CDR3aa: CASSLRGEQFF
d_gene: .; j_gene: TRBJ1-2; abundance: few; v_gene: TRBV6-2/TRBV6-3; CDR3nt: TGTGCCAGCAAGGAGGATGGCTACACCTTC; CDR3aa: CASKEDGYTF
d_gene: TRBD2; j_gene: TRBJ2-4; abundance: many; v_gene: TRBV4-1; CDR3nt: TGCGCCAGCAGCCAACCAGCGGGAGGGCTAGCCAAAAACATTCAGTACTTC; CDR3aa: CASSQPAGGLAKNIQYF
d_gene: .; j_gene: TRBJ2-7; abundance: many; v_gene: TRBV5-1; CDR3nt: TGCGCCAGCAGCACCGGGACGAGGCCGGGCGAGCAGTACTTC; CDR3aa: CASSTGTRPGEQYF
d_gene: .; j_gene: TRBJ2-5; abundance: many; v_gene: TRBV7-9; CDR3nt: TGTGCCAGCAGCTTAGATGGCTTCATCCAAGAGACCCAGTACTTC; CDR3aa: CASSLDGFIQETQYF
d_gene: TRBD1; j_gene: TRBJ1-3; abundance: many; v_gene: TRBV4-1; CDR3nt: TGCGCCAGCAGCCCCAGCAGGGGGCTAGGGTCTGGAAACACCATATATTTT; CDR3aa: CASSPSRGLGSGNTIYF
d_gene: .; j_gene: TRBJ2-7; abundance: many; v_gene: TRBV29-1; CDR3nt: TGCAGCGTCGCGGACAGCGCTTACGGGCAGTACTTC; CDR3aa: CSVADSAYGQYF
d_gene: .; j_gene: TRBJ2-3; abundance: many; v_gene: TRBV18; CDR3nt: TGTGCCAGCTCAGCCTCTTCCACAGATACGCAGTATTTT; CDR3aa: CASSASSTDTQYF
d_gene: .; j_gene: TRBJ1-2; abundance: many; v_gene: TRBV7-9; CDR3nt: TGTGCCAGCAGCTTCCGGACCAACTATGGCTACACCTTC; CDR3aa: CASSFRTNYGYTF
d_gene: .; j_gene: TRBJ2-3; abundance: many; v_gene: TRBV9; CDR3nt: TGTGCCAGCAGCGTAGATCTGGGGCGGGGCACAGATACGCAGTATTTT; CDR3aa: CASSVDLGRGTDTQYF
d_gene: .; j_gene: TRBJ2-5; abundance: many; v_gene: TRBV7-2; CDR3nt: TGTGCCAGCAGGAATCCACCTGGGGGAGAGACCCAGTACTTC; CDR3aa: CASRNPPGGETQYF
d_gene: TRBD1; j_gene: TRBJ2-7; abundance: many; v_gene: TRBV7-2; CDR3nt: TGTGCCAGCAGCTTCTTCCTTCTCGGGACAGGGGTATTAAACGAGCAGTACTTC; CDR3aa: CASSFFLLGTGVLNEQYF
d_gene: .; j_gene: TRBJ2-3; abundance: .; v_gene: TRBV27; CDR3nt: TGTGCCAGCAGATACTCGAGACAGAATACGCAGTATTTT; CDR3aa: CASRYSRQNTQYF
d_gene: .; j_gene: TRBJ1-5; abundance: medium-sized; v_gene: TRBV28; CDR3nt: TGTGCCAGCAGTTTATCGGTAGGCATCGGGTCGGTCGATCAGCCCCAGCATTTT; CDR3aa: CASSLSVGIGSVDQPQHF
d_gene: .; j_gene: TRBJ1-5; abundance: many; v_gene: TRBV7-2; CDR3nt: TGTGCCAGCAGCTCCAGACCCGATCAGCCCCAGCATTTT; CDR3aa: CASSSRPDQPQHF
d_gene: TRBD2; j_gene: TRBJ2-3; abundance: many; v_gene: TRBV20-1; CDR3nt: TGCAGTGCTGCGGGAGGGCCTCCAACAGATACGCAGTATTTT; CDR3aa: CSAAGGPPTDTQYF
d_gene: .; j_gene: TRBJ1-1; abundance: few; v_gene: TRBV10-3; CDR3nt: TGTGCCATCAGTGGTTCAGCCATGAACACTGAAGCTTTCTTT; CDR3aa: CAISGSAMNTEAFF
d_gene: .; j_gene: TRBJ1-2; abundance: many; v_gene: TRBV19; CDR3nt: TGTGCCAGTAGTTTAGACCGATTGGATGGCTACACCTTC; CDR3aa: CASSLDRLDGYTF
d_gene: .; j_gene: TRBJ1-2; abundance: few; v_gene: TRBV4-3; CDR3nt: TGCGCCAGCAGCCAAGAGGCGGGGGAGTGGTACTATGGCTACACCTTC; CDR3aa: CASSQEAGEWYYGYTF
d_gene: .; j_gene: TRBJ1-2; abundance: many; v_gene: TRBV19; CDR3nt: TGTGCCAGTAGTATTGCCGGGACTAACTATGGCTACACCTTC; CDR3aa: CASSIAGTNYGYTF
d_gene: TRBD2; j_gene: TRBJ2-1; abundance: many; v_gene: TRBV20-1; CDR3nt: TGCAGTGCTAGAGATCCCTGGCTAGCGGGAGAGACAGTTTCCTACAATGAGCAGTTCTTC; CDR3aa: CSARDPWLAGETVSYNEQFF
d_gene: .; j_gene: TRBJ1-1; abundance: .; v_gene: TRBV5-4; CDR3nt: TGTGCCAGCAGCAATGGATATAACACTGAAGCTTTCTTT; CDR3aa: CASSNGYNTEAFF
d_gene: TRBD1; j_gene: TRBJ1-1; abundance: .; v_gene: TRBV12-3/TRBV12-4; CDR3nt: TGTGCCAGCAGGCGAGGACAGGGGCGGACTGAAGCTTTCTTT; CDR3aa: CASRRGQGRTEAFF